The present T cell receptor beta chain was sequenced within a study of blood T cell repertoires in COVID-19. Study-level background: The United States, Italy and Spain supplied acute and convalescent COVID-19 samples. PBMCs, B-cell-depleted T cells, or T cells were the source of the cDNA or gDNA that made up the material.

This CDR3 is built from 16 residues. Trimming cost V 1 base and J 5 bases; bases outside gene matches: 8. CDR1 and CDR2 from the germline V gene are SGHRS and YFSETQ. Original data processing: Nucleated cell number was recorded as an estimate derived from reference gene primer amplification. Repertoires were generated with immunoSEQ multiplex PCR, while TCRdb's copy carries only in-frame clones and drops some. V, J and clone size are taken as reported in that table, and D and trimming were inferred from the DNA itself. The table has around 250,000 clones, about 83% seen once. Sequencing used peripheral blood. The J gene is TRBJ2-3, the V gene TRBV5-1, with TRBD2 identical over 9 bases. This receptor was obtained from a man aged 80 or over with acute or convalescent COVID-19. CDR3 coding DNA: TGCGCCAGCAGCTTGAGCGCGGGAGGGCCAGGAGATACGCAGTATTTT. Its translation is CASSLSAGGPGDTQYF.